The clone carrying this TCR beta chain has at least ten counts. The data were obtained in a study of identical twins. TCRdb re-called the 5' RACE reads with MiXCR, one entry per CDR3 protein. Of approximately 680,000 distinct CDR3 sequences in the sample, around 7.4% were seen once. Trimming removed 4 bases from V and 4 bases from J, with 14 bases in between. Germline CDR1 KGHSH, CDR2 LQKENI. CDR3 length: 16 residues. The same sample was also used in a study of yellow fever vaccine responses in identical twins.

The origin of this receptor is a woman between 18 and 29 years old in good health. The sequenced material came from PBMCs. V and J are TRBV18 and TRBJ2-6; D is undetermined. The CDR3 loop reads CASSLAVAQGANVLTF. The CDR3 region has the DNA TGTGCCAGCTCACTCGCCGTGGCGCAAGGGGCCAACGTCCTGACTTTC.